The source of this TCR beta chain is a study of blood T cell repertoires in COVID-19. In the study overall: PBMCs, B-cell-depleted T cells, or T cells were the source of the cDNA or gDNA that made up the material.

This clone was seen at least ten times. Germline values: CDR1 SEHNR, CDR2 FQNEAQ (reference sequence). V lost 2 bases, J lost 3 bases, and 10 bases lay in between. This CDR3 has 14 residues. The assay was immunoSEQ multiplex PCR, and TCRdb's table has in-frame clones only and misses some. The sample includes roughly 250,000 clones, 80% to 85% seen only once; the top ten take 2.5% to 3%. The chain combines TRBV7-9 with TRBJ2-5; possibly TRBD2 for D (5 bases). Sequenced: peripheral blood. The clonotype comes from a woman aged 60-70 years with active or convalescent COVID-19. The CDR3 sequence is CASSLLDWEETQYF. CDR3 in DNA: TGTGCCAGCAGCTTATTGGACTGGGAAGAGACCCAGTACTTC. Full variable domain (remainder filled in from reference TRBV7-9 and TRBJ2-5): DTGVSQNPRHKITKRGQNVTFRCDPISEHNRLYWYRQTLGQGPEFLTYFQNEAQLEKSRLLSDRFSAERPKGSFSTLEIQRTEQGDSAMYLCASSLLDWEETQYFGPGTRLLVL.